A selection of T cell receptor beta chains follows, all from one sample in a study of T cell responses to AZD1222 COVID-19 vaccine. The table came from immunoSEQ multiplex PCR; TCRdb's copy has only in-frame clones and leaves some out. The table shows 100,000 to 140,000 clones, with approximately 92% occurring only once. Sequencing used peripheral blood, obtained 28 days after the second AZD1222 dose. The receptors here all came from an adult who received the AZD1222 COVID-19 vaccine. CDR3s include the opening cysteine and the closing phenylalanine or tryptophan. Each record gives: clone size, D gene, V gene, J gene, CDR3 protein, CDR3 DNA. The D gene is left open where the match is weak. Clone size is not always given. Where it is, it says once, few, many or a class for expanded clones.

-	-	TRBV6-4	TRBJ2-1	CASSDSGDYNEQFF	TGTGCCAGCAGTGACTCGGGGGACTACAATGAGCAGTTCTTC
once	TRBD2	TRBV7-9	TRBJ2-1	CASSLDGTSGSSYNEQFF	TGTGCCAGCAGCTTAGACGGGACTAGCGGGAGCTCCTACAATGAGCAGTTCTTC
-	TRBD2	TRBV2	TRBJ2-7	CASSRLAGYEQYF	TGTGCCAGCAGTCGACTAGCGGGATACGAGCAGTACTTC
-	-	TRBV10-3	TRBJ2-6	CAISDRDSGANVLTF	TGTGCCATCAGTGACAGGGACTCTGGGGCCAACGTCCTGACTTTC
-	TRBD1	TRBV6-4	TRBJ2-1	CASSDSTGGYNEQFF	TGTGCCAGCAGTGACTCGACAGGGGGCTACAATGAGCAGTTCTTC
-	-	TRBV20-1	TRBJ1-5	CSARLGQPQHF	TGCAGTGCTAGATTGGGGCAGCCCCAGCATTTT
few	-	TRBV27	TRBJ1-1	CASSPGQITEAFF	TGTGCCAGCAGTCCCGGACAGATCACTGAAGCTTTCTTT
-	TRBD2	TRBV7-6	TRBJ2-7	CASSLREAGEQYF	TGTGCCAGCAGCCTCCGGGAGGCGGGCGAGCAGTACTTC
-	-	TRBV5-6	TRBJ1-3	CASSLGAGDASGNTIYF	TGTGCCAGCAGCTTGGGGGCAGGGGACGCCTCTGGAAACACCATATATTTT
-	-	TRBV5-4	TRBJ1-1	CASSANPGTLNTEAFF	TGTGCCAGCAGCGCCAATCCCGGGACCTTGAACACTGAAGCTTTCTTT
-	-	TRBV29-1	TRBJ2-2	CSASQGPMNTGELFF	TGCAGCGCATCCCAGGGGCCCATGAACACCGGGGAGCTGTTTTTT
-	TRBD1	TRBV7-9	TRBJ2-7	CASSLASGQGYF	TGTGCCAGCAGCTTAGCGTCTGGACAGGGTTACTTC
-	-	TRBV15	TRBJ2-1	CATSRLYNEQFF	TGTGCCACCAGCAGACTTTATAATGAGCAGTTCTTC
-	TRBD2	TRBV6-8	TRBJ2-2	CASSHTGGDPGELFF	TGTGCCAGCAGCCACACGGGGGGGGACCCCGGGGAGCTGTTTTTT
-	TRBD1	TRBV18	TRBJ1-3	CASSSRTGTSGNTIYF	TGTGCCAGCTCATCAAGGACAGGAACCTCTGGAAACACCATATATTTT
-	TRBD2	TRBV14	TRBJ2-1	CASSQLSERESQFF	TGTGCCAGCAGCCAACTCTCCGAGCGGGAGTCTCAGTTCTTC
-	-	TRBV30	TRBJ1-2	CAWKGNRLYGYTF	TGTGCCTGGAAGGGGAACAGGCTCTATGGCTACACCTTC
-	TRBD1	TRBV6-5	TRBJ2-7	CASSNRDRTSYEQYF	TGTGCCAGCAGTAACCGGGACAGGACTTCCTACGAGCAGTACTTC
-	-	TRBV11-3	TRBJ2-1	CASSPRASYNEQFF	TGTGCCAGCAGCCCTAGGGCTTCCTACAATGAGCAGTTCTTC
-	-	TRBV4-1	TRBJ1-1	CASSQDKRVSGTEAFF	TGCGCCAGCAGCCAAGATAAAAGGGTGAGTGGGACTGAAGCTTTCTTT
few	TRBD1	TRBV15	TRBJ2-2	CASEGQGTTGELFF	TGTGCCTCTGAGGGACAGGGGACCACCGGGGAGCTGTTTTTT
-	TRBD2	TRBV28	TRBJ2-2	CASSLFRAGGPRELFF	TGTGCCAGCAGTTTATTCCGAGCGGGAGGGCCTCGGGAGCTGTTTTTT
-	-	TRBV5-3	TRBJ1-2	CARSLRRSGDVYGYTF	TGTGCCAGAAGCTTACGACGCTCAGGAGACGTCTATGGCTACACCTTC
-	-	TRBV19	TRBJ2-3	CASSSWSGGTDTQYF	TGTGCCAGTAGTAGCTGGTCCGGTGGCACAGATACGCAGTATTTT
-	-	TRBV3-1/TRBV3-2	TRBJ1-4	CASSQNTNEKLFF	TGTGCCAGCAGCCAGAACACTAATGAAAAACTGTTTTTT
-	-	TRBV7-2	TRBJ2-5	CASSAASDWETQYF	TGTGCCAGCAGCGCCGCGTCCGACTGGGAGACCCAGTACTTC
-	TRBD2	TRBV18	TRBJ2-2	CASSPGLAGGGGELFF	TGTGCCAGCTCACCGGGATTAGCGGGAGGCGGCGGGGAGCTGTTTTTT
-	TRBD2	TRBV19	TRBJ2-2	CASIPSGGADGELFF	TGTGCCAGTATTCCTAGCGGGGGGGCCGACGGGGAGCTGTTTTTT
few	TRBD2	TRBV6-5	TRBJ2-7	CASSYLAGGSYEQYF	TGTGCCAGCAGTTACCTAGCGGGAGGGTCCTACGAGCAGTACTTC
-	-	TRBV7-9	TRBJ2-1	CASSLVGPDDEQFF	TGTGCCAGCAGCTTAGTCGGGCCAGACGATGAGCAGTTCTTC
-	-	TRBV18	TRBJ1-2	CASSPVRAFNYGYTF	TGTGCCAGCTCACCAGTGAGGGCCTTTAACTATGGCTACACCTTC
-	-	TRBV7-9	TRBJ1-1	CASSLEVGGITEAFF	TGTGCCAGCAGCTTAGAGGTCGGGGGGATCACTGAAGCTTTCTTT
-	-	TRBV27	TRBJ1-1	CASSSVGAEAFF	TGTGCCAGCAGTTCCGTAGGGGCGGAAGCTTTCTTT
-	-	TRBV6-5	TRBJ1-2	CASSQSTRVYGYTF	TGTGCCAGCTCTCAGTCGACTCGAGTCTATGGCTACACCTTC
-	-	TRBV3-1/TRBV3-2	TRBJ1-2	CASSQGSSFGYTF	TGTGCCAGCAGCCAAGGCTCCTCCTTTGGCTACACCTTC
-	-	TRBV6-5	TRBJ1-1	CASSSNRGRNTEAFF	TGTGCCAGCAGTTCGAACAGAGGAAGGAACACTGAAGCTTTCTTT
-	-	TRBV6-2/TRBV6-3	TRBJ2-3	CASSYSTLVSTDTQYF	TGTGCCAGCAGTTACTCGACGTTGGTTAGCACAGATACGCAGTATTTT
-	TRBD2	TRBV5-1	TRBJ2-7	CASRIAGLSYEQYF	TGCGCCAGCAGAATAGCGGGCCTCTCCTACGAGCAGTACTTC
few	TRBD2	TRBV12-5	TRBJ2-5	CASGPLGGQETQYF	TGTGCTAGTGGCCCTTTGGGGGGGCAAGAGACCCAGTACTTC
-	-	TRBV5-4	TRBJ2-7	CASSLRESYEQYF	TGTGCCAGCAGCTTAAGGGAATCCTACGAGCAGTACTTC
-	-	TRBV2	TRBJ2-5	CASRLQETQYF	TGTGCCAGTAGACTACAAGAGACCCAGTACTTC
-	-	TRBV7-5	TRBJ1-5	CARTTDGGGTQPQHF	TGTGCCAGAACCACCGACGGTGGGGGGACTCAGCCCCAGCATTTT
-	-	TRBV28	TRBJ1-4	CASSPLEWGEKLFF	TGTGCCAGCAGTCCCCTTGAATGGGGGGAAAAACTGTTTTTT
-	TRBD2	TRBV5-1	TRBJ2-3	CASSPAGSSTDTQYF	TGCGCCAGCAGCCCAGCGGGGTCTAGCACAGATACGCAGTATTTT
once	TRBD2	TRBV10-2	TRBJ2-1	CASSEWASGSSYNEQFF	TGCGCCAGCAGTGAGTGGGCTAGCGGAAGCTCCTACAATGAGCAGTTCTTC
once	TRBD1	TRBV6-2/TRBV6-3	TRBJ1-1	CASSKNRDGTGRVMNTEAFF	TGTGCCAGCAGTAAGAACCGGGATGGGACAGGGAGAGTTATGAACACTGAAGCTTTCTTT